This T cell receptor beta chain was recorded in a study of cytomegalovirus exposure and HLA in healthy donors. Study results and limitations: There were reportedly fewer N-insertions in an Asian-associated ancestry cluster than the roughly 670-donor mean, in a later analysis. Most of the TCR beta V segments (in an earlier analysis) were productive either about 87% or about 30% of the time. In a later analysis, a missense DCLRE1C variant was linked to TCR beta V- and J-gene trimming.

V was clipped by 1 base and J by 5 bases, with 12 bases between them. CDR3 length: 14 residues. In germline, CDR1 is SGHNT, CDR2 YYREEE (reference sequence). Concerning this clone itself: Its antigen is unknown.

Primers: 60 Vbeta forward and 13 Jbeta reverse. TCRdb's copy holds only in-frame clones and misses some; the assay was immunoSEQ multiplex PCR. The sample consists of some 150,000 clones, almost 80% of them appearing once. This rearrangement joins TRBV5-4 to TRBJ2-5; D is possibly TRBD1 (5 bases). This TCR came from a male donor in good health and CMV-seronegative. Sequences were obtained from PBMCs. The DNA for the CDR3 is TGTGCCAGCAGCTTGCAAGGGGCGGCGGAGACCCAGTACTTC. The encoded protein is CASSLQGAAETQYF.